Included here is one TCR beta chain sequence, with context. TCRdb re-analysed the RT-PCR reads in MiXCR, keeping a single row per CDR3 protein. The sample yields hundreds of thousands of distinct CDR3 sequences, 16% seen once. These data come from a study of patients and donors after allogeneic stem cell transplantation. Germline CDR1 reads SNHLY; CDR2 reads FYNNEI. The V gene end was trimmed by 5 bases and the J gene end by 7 bases; junction bases not matched to a gene: 8. The CDR3 spans 14 residues. Sequencing used blood, either unsorted or a sorted T cell fraction (not recorded which). The receptor's source is a human donor who was either an allogeneic HSCT recipient or a stem cell or donor lymphocyte infusion donor (not recorded which). It is not recorded whose cells these are; they may come from a transplant donor. This chain joins TRBV2 and TRBJ2-1; 7 bases line up with TRBD2. CDR3 amino acids: CASSFQRGINEQFF. The DNA of the CDR3 is TGTGCCAGCAGTTTCCAGCGGGGCATTAATGAGCAGTTCTTC. Supplemented by reference TRBV2 and TRBJ2-1, the full variable domain reads EPEVTQTPSHQVTQMGQEVILRCVPISNHLYFYWYRQILGQKVEFLVSFYNNEISEKSEIFDDQFSVERPDGSNFTLKIRSTKLEDSAMYFCASSFQRGINEQFFGPGTRLTVL.